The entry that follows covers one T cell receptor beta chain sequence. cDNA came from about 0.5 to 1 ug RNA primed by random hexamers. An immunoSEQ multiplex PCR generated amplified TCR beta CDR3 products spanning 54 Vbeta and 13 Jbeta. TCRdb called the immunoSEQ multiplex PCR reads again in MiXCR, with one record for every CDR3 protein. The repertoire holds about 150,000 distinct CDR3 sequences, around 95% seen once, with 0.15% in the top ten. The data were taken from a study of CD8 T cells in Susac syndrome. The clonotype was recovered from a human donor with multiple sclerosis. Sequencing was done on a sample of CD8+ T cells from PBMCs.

In DNA form, the CDR3 reads TGTGCCAGCAGTTTGGGGGACCCACCATACGAGCAGTACTTC. Its protein product is CASSLGDPPYEQYF. V gene TRBV9 combines with J gene TRBJ2-7, with D tentatively TRBD1 or TRBD2 (5 bases each). The CDR3 totals 14 residues. Trimming removed 5 bases from V and 4 bases from J, with 16 bases in between. The germline V gene has CDR1 SGDLS and CDR2 YYNGEE.